This T cell receptor (beta chain) was documented in a study of T cells in Graves' hyperthyroidism and ophthalmopathy. A Clinical Activity Score of at least 3, a NOSPECS grade of at least 4 and a duration under 3 months were recorded in the ophthalmopathy patients. V dropped 5 bases and J dropped 0; count of bases not matched to a gene: 3. The CDR3 has 15 amino acids. Looked up from germline, CDR1 is SGHRS and CDR2 is YFSETQ. Researchers amplified the TCR beta CDR3 regions from RNA transcripts. A first-round RT-PCR of the TCR CDR3 used the HTBI primer set. A single record per CDR3 protein comes from TCRdb applying MiXCR to the multiplex PCR reads. The sample lists over 250,000 distinct CDR3 sequences, about 20% occurring once.

The chain couples TRBV5-1 to TRBJ2-1, with 9 bases lining up with TRBD1. The receptor's source is a man aged 30 to 45 with Graves' ophthalmopathy. What was sequenced was blood. CDR3 DNA sequence: TGCGCCAGCAGGCTGGGACAGGGCTCCTACAATGAGCAGTTCTTC. Translation: CASRLGQGSYNEQFF.